This T cell receptor (beta chain) emerged from a study of CD8+CD57+ T cells in acquired aplastic anemia. Study context: The sorted CD4+ and CD8+ cells yielded an average approximately 3 ug of DNA. Healthy donor sequencing depth: some 10 million CD4+, under 12 million CD8+ reads.

Study-level findings and limits: Patients did not significantly differ from controls in CD8+ Simpson's diversity. Overlap between patients and controls comprised just under 30 CD8+ CDR3 sequences.

This clonotype was recorded at least ten times. Antigen unknown. For CDR3 and TCR beta VDJ profiling, genomic DNA was the template used. TCRdb analysed the reads with MiXCR anew, one entry per CDR3 protein. Among about 220,000 distinct CDR3 sequences, around 32% were seen once, and the ten largest hold 1.1%. Trimming removed 5 bases from V and 9 bases from J; junction bases left unmatched: 9. This CDR3 has 15 residues. Germline CDR1 reads SEHNR; CDR2 reads FQNEAQ (reference sequence). The chain couples TRBV7-9 to TRBJ2-1; 11 nucleotides align to TRBD1. This sequence was found in a human donor in good health, serving as a control. The sequenced material came from sorted CD4+, CD8+, or CD8+CD57+ T cells (not recorded which) from PBMCs. CDR3 sequence (DNA): TGTGCCAGCAGCGACCGGGACAGGGGGACAATTGAGCAGTTCTTC. Translating it yields CASSDRDRGTIEQFF.